This T cell receptor (beta chain) derives from a study of blood T cell repertoires in COVID-19. Background on the study: Donors in the United States, Italy and Spain gave samples during acute or convalescent COVID-19.

This clone was detected only a few times. Trimming left V 4 bases short and J 2 bases short, with 18 bases between. This CDR3 is built from 17 residues. Germline V gives CDR1 MDHEN, CDR2 SYDVKM. Methods used by the authors: Using reference gene primer amplification, nucleated cell counts were estimated. The table came from immunoSEQ multiplex PCR; TCRdb's copy has only in-frame clones and leaves some out. For V, J and clone size, that table is used; D and trimming come from the DNA. The sample yields roughly 150,000 clones, approximately 86% seen once. The sequence came from a woman aged 70-85 years with acute or convalescent COVID-19. The chain couples TRBV28 to TRBJ1-5; TRBD1 is a possible D gene (6 bases). The specimen sequenced was peripheral blood. CDR3 in DNA: TGTGCCAGCAGTTCCTTTTGGACAGCCATGGGCAATCAGCCCCAGCATTTT. Translated: CASSSFWTAMGNQPQHF. Filled out from reference TRBV28 and TRBJ1-5, the complete variable domain reads DVKVTQSSRYLVKRTGEKVFLECVQDMDHENMFWYRQDPGLGLRLIYFSYDVKMKEKGDIPEGYSVSREKKERFSLILESASTNQTSMYLCASSSFWTAMGNQPQHFGDGTRLSIL.